The rows below give T cell receptor beta chains drawn from one sample of a study of PD-1 blockade in classical Hodgkin lymphoma. Sequenced by immunoSEQ multiplex PCR; TCRdb stores in-frame clones only, minus some. This table holds around 58,000 clones, 90% found once. The specimen was peripheral blood mononuclear cells (PBMCs), collected at baseline. The receptors come from a human donor with classical Hodgkin lymphoma. The CDR3 runs from the conserved cysteine through the conserved F or W. D genes are given only for firm matches. Clone size appears in some rows only: once, few, many, or a class for an expanded clone.

J gene	V gene	D gene	clone size	CDR3 protein	CDR3 DNA
TRBJ2-5	TRBV11-1	-	-	CASSKYRDEEGTQYF	TGTGCCAGCAGCAAATACCGGGACGAAGAAGGGACCCAGTACTTC
TRBJ2-3	TRBV27	TRBD2	-	CASSFQFVAGKIDTQYF	TGTGCCAGCAGTTTCCAATTTGTAGCGGGGAAGATCGATACGCAGTATTTT
TRBJ1-1	TRBV7-9	TRBD1	-	CATDPTGARTEAFF	TGTGCCACCGACCCGACAGGGGCGCGGACTGAAGCTTTCTTT
TRBJ2-2	TRBV4-1	TRBD1	-	CASTQGAESTGELFF	TGCGCCAGCACCCAGGGGGCGGAAAGCACCGGGGAGCTGTTTTTT
TRBJ2-5	TRBV28	TRBD2	-	CASRPGTSGVRGETQYF	TGTGCCAGCAGGCCCGGGACTAGCGGAGTTAGAGGGGAGACCCAGTACTTC
TRBJ2-1	TRBV28	-	-	CASRAGGHYNEQFF	TGTGCCAGCAGGGCAGGGGGGCACTACAATGAGCAGTTCTTC
TRBJ2-5	TRBV5-1	-	-	CASKYLQQETQYF	TGCGCCAGCAAATACCTACAGCAAGAGACCCAGTACTTC
TRBJ2-7	TRBV5-4	TRBD2	-	CASSGDYQSSYEQYF	TGTGCCAGCAGCGGGGACTACCAGAGCTCCTACGAGCAGTACTTC
TRBJ2-1	TRBV19	-	-	CASNGGGGLSYNEQFF	TGTGCCAGTAATGGAGGCGGGGGCCTCTCCTACAATGAGCAGTTCTTC
TRBJ1-1	TRBV6-5	-	-	CASSYSGGGRAAFF	TGTGCCAGCAGTTACTCTGGCGGGGGTCGAGCAGCTTTCTTT
TRBJ1-3	TRBV5-1	-	-	CASSFGQISGNTIYF	TGCGCCAGCAGTTTCGGACAGATCTCTGGAAACACCATATATTTT
TRBJ2-3	TRBV6-6	TRBD2	once	CASRLAGVPDTQYF	TGTGCCAGCCGACTAGCGGGAGTTCCAGATACGCAGTATTTT
TRBJ2-3	TRBV7-3	-	-	CASSLMAGSDTQYF	TGTGCCAGCAGCTTAATGGCAGGGTCAGATACGCAGTATTTT
TRBJ2-3	TRBV29-1	TRBD2	-	CSVRLAEGFTSTDTQYF	TGCAGCGTACGACTAGCGGAAGGATTTACTAGCACAGATACGCAGTATTTT
TRBJ2-1	TRBV5-1	TRBD2	-	CASSPRTSGVNEQFF	TGCGCCAGCAGCCCCCGGACTAGCGGGGTCAATGAGCAGTTCTTC
TRBJ2-1	TRBV28	-	-	CASSTSGYNEQFF	TGTGCCAGCAGTACCTCGGGATACAATGAGCAGTTCTTC
TRBJ2-3	TRBV10-1	TRBD1	-	CASSWDRGTDTQYF	TGCGCCAGCAGTTGGGACAGGGGGACAGATACGCAGTATTTT
TRBJ2-1	TRBV28	TRBD1	-	CASRGQAEQFF	TGTGCCAGCAGAGGACAGGCTGAGCAGTTCTTC
TRBJ2-3	TRBV18	-	-	CASSPPSTDTQYF	TGTGCCAGCTCACCTCCTAGCACAGATACGCAGTATTTT
TRBJ2-5	TRBV27	-	-	CASSLGGAETQYF	TGTGCCAGCAGTTTAGGAGGGGCAGAGACCCAGTACTTC
TRBJ1-5	TRBV6-1	-	once	CASSVGSGLNQPQHF	TGTGCCAGCAGCGTGGGGTCAGGGCTAAATCAGCCCCAGCATTTT
TRBJ1-1	TRBV4-1	-	-	CASSQGPNTEAFF	TGCGCCAGCAGCCAAGGGCCGAACACTGAAGCTTTCTTT
TRBJ1-3	TRBV9	-	few	CASSDRDSGNTIYF	TGTGCCAGCAGCGACAGGGACTCTGGAAACACCATATATTTT
TRBJ1-5	TRBV2	TRBD1	once	CASSGQGANQPQHF	TGTGCCAGCAGTGGACAGGGGGCGAATCAGCCCCAGCATTTT
TRBJ2-2	TRBV25-1	TRBD1	-	CASSAGQGTYTGELFF	TGTGCCAGCAGTGCCGGACAGGGAACGTACACCGGGGAGCTGTTTTTT
TRBJ2-3	TRBV11-2	-	-	CASSLEGYDTQYF	TGTGCCAGCAGCTTAGAGGGTTACGATACGCAGTATTTT
TRBJ2-5	TRBV10-3	TRBD2	-	CAISDSGGWTQYF	TGTGCCATCAGTGATAGCGGGGGGTGGACCCAGTACTTC
TRBJ2-2	TRBV28	-	-	CASSFHQGPGELFF	TGTGCCAGCAGTTTCCACCAGGGGCCCGGGGAGCTGTTTTTT
TRBJ2-1	TRBV2	TRBD1	-	CASSEGQGAGNEQFF	TGTGCCAGCAGTGAGGGACAGGGGGCGGGTAATGAGCAGTTCTTC
TRBJ1-6	TRBV4-1	-	-	CASSPSEGGYNSPLHF	TGCGCCAGCAGCCCCTCTGAGGGAGGTTATAATTCACCCCTCCACTTT
TRBJ2-3	TRBV19	TRBD1	-	CASSIDRAVSTDTQYF	TGTGCCAGTAGTATCGACAGGGCGGTTAGCACAGATACGCAGTATTTT
TRBJ2-3	TRBV19	TRBD2	-	CASSPGGTSATDTQYF	TGTGCCAGTAGTCCTGGGGGGACTAGCGCCACAGATACGCAGTATTTT
TRBJ1-1	TRBV7-9	-	-	CASSLGGSGRMNTEAFF	TGTGCCAGCAGCTTAGGAGGCTCGGGACGGATGAACACTGAAGCTTTCTTT
TRBJ2-7	TRBV2	-	-	CASIALEDEQYF	TGTGCCAGCATCGCCCTAGAGGACGAGCAGTACTTC
TRBJ2-1	TRBV5-3	-	-	CARSLPGPQALGQFF	TGTGCCAGAAGCTTGCCGGGGCCCCAAGCCTTGGGGCAGTTCTTC
TRBJ2-5	TRBV5-4	-	once	CASSLPTQETQYF	TGTGCCAGCAGCTTACCCACCCAAGAGACCCAGTACTTC
TRBJ2-4	TRBV19	-	once	CASSKGTPSSAKNIQYF	TGTGCCAGTAGTAAGGGCACTCCTTCCTCGGCCAAAAACATTCAGTACTTC
TRBJ2-5	TRBV5-4	TRBD1	-	CASSYPGQQETQYF	TGTGCCAGCAGCTATCCGGGACAGCAAGAGACCCAGTACTTC
TRBJ2-1	TRBV5-1	TRBD2	-	CASLWPGLAGIYNEQFF	TGCGCCAGCCTATGGCCTGGCCTAGCGGGAATCTACAATGAGCAGTTCTTC
TRBJ2-7	TRBV7-8	-	-	CASSFEPARFEQYF	TGTGCCAGCAGCTTTGAACCTGCCAGATTCGAGCAGTACTTC
TRBJ2-3	TRBV7-8	TRBD1	-	CASTRQGGADTQYF	TGTGCCAGCACCCGACAGGGGGGCGCAGATACGCAGTATTTT
TRBJ2-2	TRBV11-2	-	-	CASSLVGIGELFF	TGTGCCAGCAGCTTAGTAGGGATCGGGGAGCTGTTTTTT
TRBJ2-7	TRBV19	TRBD1	-	CASRPGTGSYEQYF	TGTGCCAGTAGACCCGGGACAGGCTCCTACGAGCAGTACTTC
TRBJ1-2	TRBV6-4	TRBD1	-	CASSDSRQGLGYTF	TGTGCCAGCAGTGACTCAAGACAGGGGCTTGGCTACACCTTC
TRBJ2-7	TRBV4-2	TRBD2	-	CASSQDATSSGSSYEQYF	TGTGCCAGCAGCCAAGATGCCACATCTAGCGGGAGTTCCTACGAGCAGTACTTC
TRBJ1-1	TRBV9	-	once	CASSVGALALTTEAFF	TGTGCCAGCAGCGTAGGCGCACTTGCCCTCACCACTGAAGCTTTCTTT
TRBJ2-3	TRBV5-1	TRBD2	-	CASSLAAGGSDTQYF	TGCGCCAGCAGCTTAGCTGCGGGGGGTTCGGATACGCAGTATTTT
TRBJ2-1	TRBV11-2	TRBD2	-	CASSASGSARINEQFF	TGTGCCAGCAGCGCTAGCGGGAGTGCGCGTATCAATGAGCAGTTCTTC
TRBJ2-7	TRBV6-1	-	-	CASKSGHYYEQYF	TGTGCCAGCAAGTCAGGCCACTACTACGAGCAGTACTTC
TRBJ1-6	TRBV2	-	-	CASSEVMGSGSPLHF	TGTGCCAGCAGTGAAGTAATGGGGTCGGGGTCACCCCTCCACTTT
TRBJ1-6	TRBV6-5	-	-	CASRLGSSNSPLHF	TGTGCCAGCAGGTTGGGGAGCTCTAATTCACCCCTCCACTTT
TRBJ2-7	TRBV19	-	-	CASSIRTATDLRSYEQYF	TGTGCCAGTAGTATCCGGACAGCAACTGACCTCCGCTCCTACGAGCAGTACTTC
TRBJ2-1	TRBV19	TRBD1	-	CASGADRELYNEQFF	TGTGCCAGCGGAGCTGACAGGGAACTCTACAATGAGCAGTTCTTC
TRBJ2-2	TRBV27	TRBD2	-	CASSFVLAGAAGELFF	TGTGCCAGCAGTTTCGTACTAGCGGGAGCGGCCGGGGAGCTGTTTTTT